This T cell receptor (beta chain) appears in the sequencing data of a study of T cell changes during pregnancy in multiple sclerosis. Generated by immunoSEQ multiplex PCR, the TCRdb table keeps only in-frame clones and is missing some. The table lists more than 100,000 clones, roughly nine tenths of them singletons. V dropped 6 bases and J dropped 5 bases, with 16 bases sitting between them. This CDR3 has 14 residues. Germline loops: CDR1 SGHVS, CDR2 FNYEAQ. The source material was peripheral blood, sampled after pregnancy. The sequence was collected from a female donor with multiple sclerosis, enrolled in a pregnancy study. The chain couples TRBV7-6 to TRBJ2-5; D not resolved. CDR3 in amino acids: CASSPSVLRETQYF. In DNA, the CDR3 is TGTGCCAGCAGTCCCTCGGTCCTCCGGGAGACCCAGTACTTC.